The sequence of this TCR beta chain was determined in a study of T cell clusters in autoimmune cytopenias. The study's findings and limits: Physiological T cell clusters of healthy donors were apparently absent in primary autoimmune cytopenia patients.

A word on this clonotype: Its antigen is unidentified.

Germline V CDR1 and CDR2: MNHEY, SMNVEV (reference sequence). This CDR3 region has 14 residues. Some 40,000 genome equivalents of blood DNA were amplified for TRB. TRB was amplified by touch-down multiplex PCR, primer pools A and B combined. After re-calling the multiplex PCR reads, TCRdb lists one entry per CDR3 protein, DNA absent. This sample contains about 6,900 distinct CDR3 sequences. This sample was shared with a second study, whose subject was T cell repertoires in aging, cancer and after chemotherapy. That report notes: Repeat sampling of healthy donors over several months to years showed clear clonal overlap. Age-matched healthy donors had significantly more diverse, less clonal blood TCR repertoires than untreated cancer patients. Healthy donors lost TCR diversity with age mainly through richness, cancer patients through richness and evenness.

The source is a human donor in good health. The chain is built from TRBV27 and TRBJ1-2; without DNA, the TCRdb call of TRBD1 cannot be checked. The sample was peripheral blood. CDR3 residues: CASSGWDRGDGYTF.